The source of this TCR beta chain is a study of T cell repertoires in cytomegalovirus infection. Study results and limitations: Dominating the ex vivo response were HLA-C-restricted CMV-specific TCR beta clonotypes. Carriers of CMV plus the relevant HLA were identified by cumulative public TCR beta family frequency.

Of note for this clonotype: Its antigen is not known.

TCRdb analysed the reads with MiXCR anew, one entry per CDR3 protein. The repertoire consists of 6,000 or so distinct CDR3 sequences, with 45% to 55% occurring once and the leading ten covering around 90%. Per germline, CDR1 SGHTA and CDR2 FQGNSA. The ends were cut back, 4 bases at V and 2 bases at J, with 12 bases in the middle. This CDR3 comprises 16 residues. This receptor was obtained from a human donor in good health (CMV status not recorded). Some clones in this sample may be carry-over from other donors' samples. J is TRBJ2-6 and V is TRBV7-2; the D gene could be TRBD1 or TRBD2 (5 bases each). Input material: PBMCs, sequenced either directly or after in vitro stimulation (not recorded which). The CDR3 spells CASSSGPATGANVLTF. The CDR3 nucleotides are TGTGCCAGCAGCTCGGGACCGGCCACTGGGGCCAACGTCCTGACTTTC.